This T cell receptor (beta chain) was identified in a study of neurological immune-mediated disorders. This clonotype was counted at least ten times. Trimming pared 5 bases from V and 5 bases from J, leaving 12 bases between. The CDR3 extends over 13 amino acids. Germline CDR1 is SGHKS and CDR2 is YYEKEE (reference sequence). MiXCR, applied by TCRdb to the 5' RACE reads, yields one record per CDR3 protein. The sample records 45,000 to 50,000 distinct CDR3 sequences, 3.5% to 5.5% being singletons. The chain recombines TRBV5-5 with TRBJ2-3; D uncertain. The sample taken for sequencing was PBMCs. The origin of this receptor is a woman in her sixties or seventies with multiple sclerosis. The CDR3 DNA follows: TGTGCCAGCAGTGGTTATCAGCAAGATACGCAGTATTTT. Encoded protein: CASSGYQQDTQYF.